Presented here are 14 T cell receptor beta chains from one specimen sequenced in a study of blood T cell repertoires in COVID-19. Only in-frame clones appear in the TCRdb table, and some are missing; sequencing was by immunoSEQ multiplex PCR. This table has hundreds of thousands of clones, 87% appearing once. Source material: peripheral blood. These receptors were taken from a man aged 55-75 years who had recovered from COVID-19.

This clone appeared many times. The chain joins TRBV6-5 to TRBJ1-3; perhaps TRBD1 as D (6 bases). The V end lost 7 bases, the J end lost 1 base, and 11 bases lay between the germline ends. CDR3 length: 14 amino acids. Germline CDR1 MNHEY, CDR2 SVGAGI. The CDR3 loop is CASTDRWSGNTIYF. DNA for the CDR3: TGTGCCAGCACCGACAGGTGGTCTGGAAACACCATATATTTT.

The chain uses TRBV20-1 and TRBJ1-2, with D uncertain. V was trimmed by 3 bases and J by 4 bases, leaving 9 bases between them. The CDR3 is made up of 12 amino acids. CDR1 DFQATT and CDR2 SNEGSKA come from the germline V gene (reference sequence). CDR3 sequence: CSASPQIYGYTF. In DNA, the CDR3 is TGCAGTGCTAGTCCCCAGATCTATGGCTACACCTTC.

The rearrangement joins TRBV5-1 to TRBJ2-1; D is possibly TRBD2 (6 bases). Germline V gene lookup returns CDR1 SGHRS and CDR2 YFSETQ. Trimming left V 4 bases short and J 7 bases short, with 18 bases between. CDR3 length: 15 amino acids. CDR3 in DNA: TGCGCCAGCAGCCCCCCTCGGGACTTCGGAAATGAGCAGTTCTTC. Protein sequence: CASSPPRDFGNEQFF.

The chain has TRBV7-2 and TRBJ2-5; perhaps TRBD1 as D (6 bases). The CDR3 runs 14 residues. Germline CDR1 SGHTA, CDR2 FQGNSA. V was trimmed by 4 bases and J by 5 bases, leaving 14 bases between them. The CDR3 loop is CASSSGQIRETQYF. The CDR3 coding sequence is TGTGCCAGCAGCTCGGGACAAATTCGGGAGACCCAGTACTTC.

The CDR3 sequence: CASTQGQHSGANVLTF. The DNA for the CDR3 is TGTGCCAGCACCCAAGGACAGCACTCTGGGGCCAACGTCCTGACTTTC. The V call is TRBV2, the J call TRBJ2-6, with D possibly TRBD1 on 6 matching bases. Trimming left V 7 bases short and J 0 bases short, with 13 bases between. Germline V CDR1 and CDR2: SNHLY, FYNNEI. This CDR3 region has 16 residues.

The chain uses TRBV27 and TRBJ1-3; maybe TRBD1 (5 bases). The CDR3 has 17 residues. V was pared by 5 bases and J by 0 bases, with 17 bases between. Germline V gene data show CDR1 as MNHEY and CDR2 as SMNVEV (reference sequence). Here the CDR3 DNA reads TGTGCCAGCAGTCCCCACAGGAACTTTCTCTCTGGAAACACCATATATTTT. It yields the protein CASSPHRNFLSGNTIYF.

This clone was seen just once. Other DNA sequences in the same sample also yield this CDR3. The chain employs TRBV3-1 (or the pseudogene TRBV3-2) and TRBJ1-2; D is uncertain. With 3 bases removed from V and 7 bases from J, the gap between germline ends came to 9 bases. The CDR3 covers 12 residues. In germline, CDR1 is LGHDT, CDR2 YNNKEL (reference sequence). The CDR3 region is CASSQRGSGYTF. The CDR3 region has the DNA TGTGCCAGCAGCCAGCGGGGTTCTGGCTACACCTTC.

CDR3 loop: CASSPQAGWGYEQFF. CDR3 nucleotide sequence: TGTGCCAGCAGCCCCCAAGCGGGTTGGGGCTATGAGCAGTTCTTC. The rearrangement uses TRBV7-7 and TRBJ2-1, with D possibly TRBD2 on 6 matching bases. Germline lookup yields CDR1 SSHAT and CDR2 FNYEAQ (reference sequence). Deletions cut 5 bases from V and 8 bases from J, with 19 bases between. The CDR3 spans 15 residues.

Comment on this clone: Other nucleotide sequences in the sample specify the same CDR3. The rearrangement joins TRBV7-9 to TRBJ1-5, with D possibly being TRBD1 (6 bases). The germline V and J ends were trimmed by 5 bases and 1 base, with 12 bases remaining between them. Germline loops: CDR1 SEHNR, CDR2 FQNEAQ (reference sequence). The CDR3 is 15 residues long. CDR3 DNA: TGTGCCAGCAGCCTCGGAACAGGGAGCAATCAGCCCCAGCATTTT. It codes for CASSLGTGSNQPQHF.

The rearrangement uses TRBV24-1 and TRBJ1-1; no firm D call. V lost 4 bases to trimming and J lost 1 base, with 6 bases between them. This CDR3 comprises 13 residues. Germline CDR1 KGHDR, CDR2 SFDVKD. The CDR3 reads CATSERGNTEAFF. In DNA form, the CDR3 reads TGTGCCACCAGTGAGCGGGGGAACACTGAAGCTTTCTTT.

CDR3 sequence (DNA): TGCGCCAGCAGCCTCAACTCCGGGAGCAGGGACACCATATATTTT. It yields the protein CASSLNSGSRDTIYF. The V call is TRBV4-1, the J call TRBJ1-3; the D gene is possibly TRBD1 (5 bases). CDR3 length equals 15 residues. Germline V CDR1 and CDR2: MGHRA, YSYEKL. Between the trimmed V and J ends, which lost 4 bases and 8 bases, there was a span of 18 bases.

This chain joins TRBV25-1 and TRBJ2-1; TRBD1 matches 7 bases. Looked up from germline, CDR1 is MGHDK and CDR2 is SYGVNS. CDR3 length equals 17 residues. The ends lost 0 bases at V and 8 bases at J; junction bases unmatched: 13. The DNA for the CDR3 is TGTGCCAGCAGTGAATATTTCGTAGGGACAGAATACGATGAGCAGTTCTTC. Its translation is CASSEYFVGTEYDEQFF.

J is TRBJ2-6 and V is TRBV18; D may be TRBD1 (6 bases). The CDR3 totals 17 residues. V lost 0 bases and J lost 2, with 11 bases in between. Germline V gene lookup returns CDR1 KGHSH and CDR2 LQKENI. CDR3 sequence reads: CASSPPIGGAGANVLTF. The DNA for the CDR3 is TGTGCCAGCTCACCACCGATTGGGGGCGCTGGGGCCAACGTCCTGACTTTC.

This clone was recorded once. The CDR3 loop is CASSSRAGGPGTGELFF. The CDR3 DNA is TGTGCCAGCAGCTCCCGAGCGGGGGGCCCTGGCACCGGGGAGCTGTTTTTT. J is TRBJ2-2 and V is TRBV7-2; 9 nucleotides line up with TRBD2. This CDR3 contains 17 residues. Germline V CDR1 and CDR2: SGHTA, FQGNSA. The trim removed 4 bases at V and 4 bases at J, leaving 10 bases unmatched.